The 23 T cell receptor beta chains listed next were all sequenced from one sample in a study of tumor-infiltrating lymphocytes in localized non-small cell lung cancer. Sequencing was performed with immunoSEQ multiplex PCR; in TCRdb, only in-frame clones are kept and a portion is missing. This table has about 3,800 clones, less than 75% appearing once. Sequencing was performed on uninvolved lung tissue not adjacent to the tumor. The origin of the receptors is a human donor with non-small cell lung cancer.

The rearrangement links TRBV30 to TRBJ2-4; D gene unclear. Germline V CDR1 and CDR2: GTSNPN, SVGIG (reference sequence). Trimming took 5 bases from V and 5 from J, leaving 7 bases between them. The CDR3 has 11 residues. The CDR3 DNA is TGTGCCTGGGGGGTCCAAAACATTCAGTACTTC. It yields the protein CAWGVQNIQYF.

The V call is TRBV10-3, the J call TRBJ2-5; tentative D call: TRBD2 (6 bases). This CDR3 has 14 amino acids. Trimming shortened V by 1 base and J by 5 bases, and 11 bases separated the two germline ends. The germline V gene encodes CDR1 ENHRY and CDR2 SYGVKD. The CDR3 DNA reads as TGTGCCATCAGTGAGTGGAGGGATGGGGAGACCCAGTACTTC. Protein: CAISEWRDGETQYF.

The genes are TRBV12-5 and TRBJ2-1; D gene ambiguous. V was trimmed by 1 base and J by 0 bases, leaving 7 bases between them. In germline, CDR1 is LGHNT, CDR2 FRNRAP. CDR3 length equals 15 residues. DNA of the CDR3: TGTGCTAGTGGTTTGGAATTTAGCTCCTACAATGAGCAGTTCTTC. Translated: CASGLEFSSYNEQFF. The full variable domain, its missing parts supplied by reference TRBV12-5 and TRBJ2-1, is DARVTQTPRHKVTEMGQEVTMRCQPILGHNTVFWYRQTMMQGLELLAYFRNRAPLDDSGMPKDRFSAEMPDATLATLKIQPSEPRDSAVYFCASGLEFSSYNEQFFGPGTRLTVL.

This clone occurred once. J is TRBJ2-7 and V is TRBV28, with TRBD1 identical over 10 bases. Unmatched junction bases numbered 13, after V lost 3 bases and J lost 2 bases. Germline V CDR1 and CDR2: MDHEN, SYDVKM. This CDR3 region has 18 residues. CDR3 protein: CASSLPQTGTGVTYEQYF. As DNA, the CDR3 is TGTGCCAGCAGTTTGCCCCAAACCGGGACAGGGGTCACCTACGAGCAGTACTTC.

The chain links TRBV19 to TRBJ2-1, with 11 nucleotides matching TRBD2. The CDR3 is 16 amino acids. Germline lookup yields CDR1 LNHDA and CDR2 SQIVND (reference sequence). The J segment lost 4 bases and the V segment lost 6 bases, leaving 8 bases of the junction unmatched. The CDR3, as DNA: TGTGCCAGTAGCCCCGCATGGACTAGCGGGTACAATGAGCAGTTCTTC. Residues: CASSPAWTSGYNEQFF. The variable domain in full, completed from reference TRBV19 and TRBJ2-1, reads DGGITQSPKYLFRKEGQNVTLSCEQNLNHDAMYWYRQDPGQGLRLIYYSQIVNDFQKGDIAEGYSVSREKKESFPLTVTSAQKNPTAFYLCASSPAWTSGYNEQFFGPGTRLTVL.

The chain has TRBV7-6 and TRBJ2-2; D is unresolved. CDR1 SGHVS and CDR2 FNYEAQ come from the germline V gene. The V gene lost 5 bases and the J gene lost 8 bases, with 12 bases spanning the gap. This CDR3 is built from 13 residues. Here the CDR3 DNA reads TGTGCCAGCAGCCCCCTAAAAGGGGGGGAGCTGTTTTTT. As protein: CASSPLKGGELFF.

The chain recombines TRBV5-1 with TRBJ2-1, with 8 bases that match TRBD2. Per the germline V gene, CDR1 is SGHRS and CDR2 is YFSETQ. V shed 0 bases and J 8 bases; nucleotides not matched to a gene: 4. The CDR3 is 14 residues long. The chain's CDR3 is CASSLGRGGDEQFF. CDR3 sequence (DNA): TGCGCCAGCAGCTTGGGTCGGGGGGGCGATGAGCAGTTCTTC.

This chain uses TRBV10-3 with TRBJ2-7, with TRBD1 matching over 12 bases. CDR1 is ENHRY, CDR2 SYGVKD, per germline. CDR3 length: 13 amino acids. The V and J ends lost 8 bases and 6 bases, in that order; junction bases with no gene match: 5. CDR3 in amino acids: CAIHRDRGREQYF. The CDR3 DNA reads as TGTGCCATCCACCGGGACAGGGGGCGCGAGCAGTACTTC.

Notes on this clone: The same CDR3 is also encoded by other DNA sequences in this sample. This chain uses TRBV6-5 with TRBJ1-1, with TRBD1 identical over 8 bases. After removal of 2 bases from V and 2 bases from J, the junction contained 4 bases not matched to a gene. The germline gives CDR1 MNHEY, CDR2 SVGAGI. The CDR3 is 15 amino acids. CDR3 loop: CASSYQGQANTEAFF. The CDR3 DNA reads TGTGCCAGCAGTTACCAGGGACAGGCAAACACTGAAGCTTTCTTT.

J is TRBJ2-3 and V is TRBV2; 16 positions match TRBD2. Germline CDR1 reads SNHLY; CDR2 reads FYNNEI. This CDR3 is built from 17 residues. The junction had 8 bases not matched to a gene; V was cut back by 6 bases and J by 5 bases. The CDR3 reads CASRKGGLAGGLDTQYF. The CDR3, as DNA: TGTGCCAGCAGGAAAGGGGGACTAGCGGGGGGGTTAGATACGCAGTATTTT.

The V gene is TRBV9, the J gene TRBJ2-4; 7 positions agree with TRBD1. The CDR3 covers 14 residues. Germline V gene lookup returns CDR1 SGDLS and CDR2 YYNGEE. Trimming cost V 3 bases and J 10 bases; bases outside gene matches: 10. For the CDR3, the DNA is TGTGCCAGCAGCGCAAGGACAGGCTATGCGATTCAGTACTTC. Translating gives CASSARTGYAIQYF.

The rearrangement links TRBV5-1 to TRBJ2-2; perhaps TRBD1 as D (6 bases). This CDR3 contains 15 residues. Trimming removed 0 bases from V and 4 bases from J, with 10 bases in between. Germline lookup yields CDR1 SGHRS and CDR2 YFSETQ. This CDR3 reads CASSLDQGTTGELFF. The DNA for the CDR3 is TGCGCCAGCAGCTTGGACCAGGGGACCACCGGGGAGCTGTTTTTT.

The sample holds a few counts of this clone. The chain is built from TRBV7-9 and TRBJ1-6, with D perhaps TRBD1 (5 bases). The CDR3 totals 13 residues. Deletions cut 8 bases from V and 9 bases from J, with 14 bases between. Germline loops: CDR1 SEHNR, CDR2 FQNEAQ (reference sequence). The CDR3 spells CASETDRGSPLHF. CDR3 DNA sequence: TGTGCCAGCGAAACGGATAGGGGTTCACCCCTCCACTTT.

The V gene is TRBV28, the J gene TRBJ1-1; D ambiguous. This CDR3 spans 13 amino acids. V was shortened by 5 bases and J by 4 bases, with 11 bases between the two germline ends. The germline V gene has CDR1 MDHEN and CDR2 SYDVKM. CDR3 protein: CASSRLGPTEAFF. CDR3 nucleotide sequence: TGTGCCAGCAGTCGCCTCGGGCCCACTGAAGCTTTCTTT.

The CDR3 DNA reads TGTGCCAGCAGCTTAGCTAGGACAGGGACTGGAAACACCATATATTTT. Amino acid sequence: CASSLARTGTGNTIYF. This chain joins TRBV7-2 and TRBJ1-3, with 8 bases lining up with TRBD1. The germline gives CDR1 SGHTA, CDR2 FQGNSA. Losses at the gene ends were 0 bases for V and 2 bases for J; bases not matched to a gene: 3. The CDR3 length is 16 residues. Full variable domain (remainder filled in from reference TRBV7-2 and TRBJ1-3): GAGVSQSPSNKVTEKGKDVELRCDPISGHTALYWYRQSLGQGLEFLIYFQGNSAPDKSGLPSDRFSAERTGGSVSTLTIQRTQQEDSAVYLCASSLARTGTGNTIYFGEGSWLTVV.

Only a few counts were recorded for this clone. This chain connects TRBV18 to TRBJ1-1, with D possibly being TRBD1 (6 bases). This CDR3 has 13 amino acids. V lost 3 bases to trimming and J lost 3 bases, with 8 bases between them. Germline lookup yields CDR1 KGHSH and CDR2 LQKENI. In nucleotides, the CDR3 is TGTGCCAGCTCACCTAGACAGGACACTGAAGCTTTCTTT. Protein: CASSPRQDTEAFF. Drawing the rest from reference TRBV18 and TRBJ1-1, the complete variable domain is NAGVMQNPRHLVRRRGQEARLRCSPMKGHSHVYWYRQLPEEGLKFMVYLQKENIIDESGMPKERFSAEFPKEGPSILRIQQVVRGDSAAYFCASSPRQDTEAFFGQGTRLTVV.

The sample holds one count of this clone. The chain carries TRBV7-9 and TRBJ1-5, with 9 positions matching TRBD1. The V gene's germline CDR1 is SEHNR and CDR2 FQNEAQ (reference sequence). The CDR3 extends over 14 amino acids. The J segment lost 4 bases and the V segment lost 4 bases, leaving 2 bases of the junction unmatched. The chain's CDR3 is CASSSGTGNQPQHF. In DNA form, the CDR3 reads TGTGCCAGCAGCTCCGGGACAGGGAATCAGCCCCAGCATTTT.

The CDR3 here is CASRGTGGPYEQYF. The CDR3, as DNA: TGTGCCAGCAGAGGGACAGGAGGACCCTACGAGCAGTACTTC. This sequence joins TRBV5-6 and TRBJ2-7; 8 bases align to TRBD1. This CDR3 comprises 14 residues. V gave up 5 bases and J gave up 2 bases; unmatched junction bases: 6. Germline V gene lookup returns CDR1 SGHDT and CDR2 YYEEEE.

Sample share makes this clone large. V is TRBV10-3 and J is TRBJ2-7; weak D call: TRBD1 (6 bases). CDR3 size: 12 residues. Germline V gives CDR1 ENHRY, CDR2 SYGVKD. Trimming cost V 7 bases and J 2 bases, with 9 bases left between them. The CDR3 reads CAIKGHTYEQYF. DNA for the CDR3: TGTGCCATCAAGGGACACACCTACGAGCAGTACTTC.

This clone turned up a few times. J is TRBJ2-1 and V is TRBV29-1; 11 nucleotides match TRBD2. The CDR3 is 13 amino acids. Germline CDR1 and CDR2: SQVTM and ANQGSEA. The trim removed 6 bases at V and 9 bases at J, leaving 7 bases unmatched. The CDR3 loop is CSVLTSGTGEQFF. The CDR3, as DNA: TGCAGCGTCCTGACTAGCGGGACTGGTGAGCAGTTCTTC.

This rearrangement joins TRBV7-7 to TRBJ1-4; D is perhaps TRBD1 (5 bases). V lost 5 bases to trimming and J lost 6 bases, with 13 bases between them. CDR3 size: 14 residues. Germline V CDR1 and CDR2: SSHAT, FNYEAQ (reference sequence). CDR3 bases: TGTGCCAGCAGCCCCGGGGGGAGCGATGAAAAACTGTTTTTT. Protein sequence: CASSPGGSDEKLFF.

The V and J genes are TRBV27 and TRBJ1-2; D is possibly TRBD1 (5 bases). V dropped 2 bases and J dropped 3 bases, with 7 bases sitting between them. Per germline, CDR1 MNHEY and CDR2 SMNVEV (reference sequence). CDR3 length equals 13 residues. CDR3 sequence reads: CASSLQGYYGYTF. CDR3 sequence (DNA): TGTGCCAGCAGTTTACAGGGATACTATGGCTACACCTTC.

The chain uses TRBV2 and TRBJ2-7; D perhaps matches TRBD1 (6 bases). The CDR3 consists of 14 residues. V was clipped by 5 bases and J by 3 bases, with 14 bases between them. CDR1 and CDR2 (germline): SNHLY, FYNNEI. CDR3 coding DNA: TGTGCCAGCAGTCCCAGAGGACAGCTCTACGAGCAGTACTTC. It encodes CASSPRGQLYEQYF.